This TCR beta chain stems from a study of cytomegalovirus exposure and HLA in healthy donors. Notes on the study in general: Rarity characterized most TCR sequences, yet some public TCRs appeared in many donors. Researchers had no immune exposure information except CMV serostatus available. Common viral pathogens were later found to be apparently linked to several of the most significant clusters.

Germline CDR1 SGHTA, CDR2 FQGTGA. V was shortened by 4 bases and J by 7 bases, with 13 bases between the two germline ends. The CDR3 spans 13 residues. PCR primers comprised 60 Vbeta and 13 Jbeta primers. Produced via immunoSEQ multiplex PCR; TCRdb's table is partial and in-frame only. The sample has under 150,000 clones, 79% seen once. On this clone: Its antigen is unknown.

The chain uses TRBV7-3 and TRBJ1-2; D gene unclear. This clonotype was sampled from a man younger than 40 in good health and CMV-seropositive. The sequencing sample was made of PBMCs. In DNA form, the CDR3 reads TGTGCCAGCAGCTACTCCGGGTCCATTGGCTACACCTTC. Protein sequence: CASSYSGSIGYTF.